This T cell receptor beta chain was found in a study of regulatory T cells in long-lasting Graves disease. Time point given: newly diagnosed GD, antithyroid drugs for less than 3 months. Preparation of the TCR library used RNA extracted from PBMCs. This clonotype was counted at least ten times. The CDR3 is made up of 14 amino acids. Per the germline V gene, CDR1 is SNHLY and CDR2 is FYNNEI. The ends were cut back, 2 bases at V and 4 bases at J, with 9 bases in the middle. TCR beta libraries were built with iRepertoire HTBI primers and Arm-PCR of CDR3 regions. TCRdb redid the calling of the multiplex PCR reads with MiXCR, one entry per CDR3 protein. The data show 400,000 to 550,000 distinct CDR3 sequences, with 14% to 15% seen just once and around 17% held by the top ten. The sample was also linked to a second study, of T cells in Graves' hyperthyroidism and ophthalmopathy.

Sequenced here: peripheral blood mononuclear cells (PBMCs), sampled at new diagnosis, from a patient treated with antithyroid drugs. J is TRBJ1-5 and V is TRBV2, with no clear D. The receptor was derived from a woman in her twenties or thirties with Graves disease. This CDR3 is CASSEIGRNQPQHF. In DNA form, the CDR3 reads TGTGCCAGCAGTGAAATCGGACGGAATCAGCCCCAGCATTTT.